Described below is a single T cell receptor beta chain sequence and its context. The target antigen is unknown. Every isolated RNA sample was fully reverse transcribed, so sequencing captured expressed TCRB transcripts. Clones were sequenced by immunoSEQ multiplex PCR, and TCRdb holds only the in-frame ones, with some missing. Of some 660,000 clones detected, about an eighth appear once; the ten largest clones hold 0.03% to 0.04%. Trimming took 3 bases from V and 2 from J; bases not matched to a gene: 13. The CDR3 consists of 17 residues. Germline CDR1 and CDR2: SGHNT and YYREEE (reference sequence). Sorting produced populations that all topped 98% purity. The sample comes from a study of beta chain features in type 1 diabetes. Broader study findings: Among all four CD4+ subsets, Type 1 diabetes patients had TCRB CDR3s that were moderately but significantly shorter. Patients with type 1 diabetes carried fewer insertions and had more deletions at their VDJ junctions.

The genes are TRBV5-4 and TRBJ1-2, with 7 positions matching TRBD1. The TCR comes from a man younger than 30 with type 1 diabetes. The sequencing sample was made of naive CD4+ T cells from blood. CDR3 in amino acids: CASSSGPGGSGNYGYTF. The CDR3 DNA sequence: TGTGCCAGCAGCTCCGGGCCAGGGGGTAGTGGCAACTATGGCTACACCTTC.